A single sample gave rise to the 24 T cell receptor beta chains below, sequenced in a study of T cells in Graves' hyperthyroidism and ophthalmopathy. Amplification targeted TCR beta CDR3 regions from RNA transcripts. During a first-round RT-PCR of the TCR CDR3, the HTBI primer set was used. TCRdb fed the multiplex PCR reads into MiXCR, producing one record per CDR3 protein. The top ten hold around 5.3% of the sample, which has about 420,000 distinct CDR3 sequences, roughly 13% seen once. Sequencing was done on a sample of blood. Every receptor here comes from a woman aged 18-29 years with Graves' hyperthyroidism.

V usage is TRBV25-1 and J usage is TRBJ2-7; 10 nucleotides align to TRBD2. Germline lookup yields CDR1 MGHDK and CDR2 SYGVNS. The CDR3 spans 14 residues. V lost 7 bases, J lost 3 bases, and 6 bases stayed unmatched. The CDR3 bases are TGTGCCAGCAACATAGCGGGAGGACTCTACGAGCAGTACTTC. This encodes CASNIAGGLYEQYF.

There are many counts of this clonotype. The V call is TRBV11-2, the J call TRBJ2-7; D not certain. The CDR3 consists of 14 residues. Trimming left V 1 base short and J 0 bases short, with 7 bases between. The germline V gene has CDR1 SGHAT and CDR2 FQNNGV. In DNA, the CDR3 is TGTGCCAGCAGCTTAGGGACCATCTCCTACGAGCAGTACTTC. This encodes CASSLGTISYEQYF.

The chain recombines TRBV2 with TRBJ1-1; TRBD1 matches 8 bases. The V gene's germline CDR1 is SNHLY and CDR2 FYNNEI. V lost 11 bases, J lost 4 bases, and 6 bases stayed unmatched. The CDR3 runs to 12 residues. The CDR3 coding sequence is TGTGCCGGGAGGGGGACAGGCACTGAAGCTTTCTTT. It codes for CAGRGTGTEAFF.

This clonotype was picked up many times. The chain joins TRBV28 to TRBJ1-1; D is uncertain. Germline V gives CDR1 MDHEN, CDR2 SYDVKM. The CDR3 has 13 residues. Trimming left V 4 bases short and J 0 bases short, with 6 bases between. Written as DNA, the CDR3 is TGTGCCAGCAGTTCCAGGATGAACACTGAAGCTTTCTTT. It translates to CASSSRMNTEAFF.

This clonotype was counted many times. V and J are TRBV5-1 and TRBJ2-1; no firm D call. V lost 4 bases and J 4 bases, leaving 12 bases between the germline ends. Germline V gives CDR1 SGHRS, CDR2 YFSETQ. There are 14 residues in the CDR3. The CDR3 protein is CASSPGTAYNEQFF. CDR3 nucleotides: TGCGCCAGCAGCCCTGGAACAGCTTACAATGAGCAGTTCTTC. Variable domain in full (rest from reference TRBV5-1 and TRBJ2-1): KAGVTQTPRYLIKTRGQQVTLSCSPISGHRSVSWYQQTPGQGLQFLFEYFSETQRNKGNFPGRFSGRQFSNSRSEMNVSTLELGDSALYLCASSPGTAYNEQFFGPGTRLTVL.

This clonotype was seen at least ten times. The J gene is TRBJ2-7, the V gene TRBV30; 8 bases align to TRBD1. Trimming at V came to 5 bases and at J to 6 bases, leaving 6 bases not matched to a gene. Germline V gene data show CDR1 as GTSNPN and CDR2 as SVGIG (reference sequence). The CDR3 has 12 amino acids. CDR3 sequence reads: CAWGQGAGEQYF. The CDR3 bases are TGTGCCTGGGGGCAGGGGGCTGGCGAGCAGTACTTC. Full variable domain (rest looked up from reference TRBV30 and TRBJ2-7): SQTIHQWPATLVQPVGSPLSLECTVEGTSNPNLYWYRQAAGRGLQLLFYSVGIGQISSEVPQNLSASRPQDRQFILSSKKLLLSDSGFYLCAWGQGAGEQYFGPGTRLTVT.

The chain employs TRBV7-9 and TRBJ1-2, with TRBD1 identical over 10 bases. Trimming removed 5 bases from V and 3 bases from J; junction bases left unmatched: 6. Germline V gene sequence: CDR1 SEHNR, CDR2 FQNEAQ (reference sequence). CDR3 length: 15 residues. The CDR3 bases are TGTGCCAGCAGCCCCCGACAGGGGGCGCACTATGGCTACACCTTC. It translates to CASSPRQGAHYGYTF.

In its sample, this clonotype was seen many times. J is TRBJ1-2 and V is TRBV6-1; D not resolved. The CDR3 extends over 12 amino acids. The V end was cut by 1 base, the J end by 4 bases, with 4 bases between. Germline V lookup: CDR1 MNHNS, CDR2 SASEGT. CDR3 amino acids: CASSEDGYGYTF. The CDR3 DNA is TGTGCCAGCAGTGAAGACGGCTATGGCTACACCTTC.

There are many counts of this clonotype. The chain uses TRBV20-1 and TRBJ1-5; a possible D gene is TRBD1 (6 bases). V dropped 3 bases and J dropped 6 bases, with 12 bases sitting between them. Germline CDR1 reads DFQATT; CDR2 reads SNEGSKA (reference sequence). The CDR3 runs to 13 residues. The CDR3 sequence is CSASQGFSQPQHF. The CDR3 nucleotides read TGCAGTGCTAGCCAGGGGTTTTCTCAGCCCCAGCATTTT.

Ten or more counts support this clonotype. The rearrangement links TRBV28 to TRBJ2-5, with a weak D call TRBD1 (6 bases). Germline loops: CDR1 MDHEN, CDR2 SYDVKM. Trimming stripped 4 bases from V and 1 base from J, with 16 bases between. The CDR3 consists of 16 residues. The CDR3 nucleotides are TGTGCCAGCAGTTCTCACCGGGGACACCTCCAAGAGACCCAGTACTTC. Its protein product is CASSSHRGHLQETQYF.

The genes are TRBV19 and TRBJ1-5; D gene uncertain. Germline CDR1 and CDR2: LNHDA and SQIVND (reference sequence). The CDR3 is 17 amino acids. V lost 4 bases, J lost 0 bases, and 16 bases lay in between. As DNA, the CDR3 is TGTGCCAGTAGTAACCCCTCTGGCGGGGATAGCAATCAGCCCCAGCATTTT. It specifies CASSNPSGGDSNQPQHF.

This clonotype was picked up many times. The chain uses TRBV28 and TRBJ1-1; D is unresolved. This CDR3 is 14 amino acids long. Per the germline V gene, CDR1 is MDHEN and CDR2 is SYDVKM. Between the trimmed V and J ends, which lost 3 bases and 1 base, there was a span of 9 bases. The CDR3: CASSLVAENTEAFF. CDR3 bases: TGTGCCAGCAGTTTGGTCGCGGAGAACACTGAAGCTTTCTTT.

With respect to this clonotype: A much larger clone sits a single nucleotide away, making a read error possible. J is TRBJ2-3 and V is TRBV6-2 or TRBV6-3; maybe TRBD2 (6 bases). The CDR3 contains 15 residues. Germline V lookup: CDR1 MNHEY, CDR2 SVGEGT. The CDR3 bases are TGTGCCAGCAGATACTTGGGCGGGACCACAGATACGCAGTATTTT. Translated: CASRYLGGTTDTQYF.

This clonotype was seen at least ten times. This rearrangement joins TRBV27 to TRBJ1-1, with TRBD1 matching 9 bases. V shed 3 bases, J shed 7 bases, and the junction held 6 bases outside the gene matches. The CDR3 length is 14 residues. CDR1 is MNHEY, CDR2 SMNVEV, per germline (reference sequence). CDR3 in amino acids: CASSFGQGKGEAFF. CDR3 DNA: TGTGCCAGCAGTTTCGGACAGGGGAAGGGTGAAGCTTTCTTT.

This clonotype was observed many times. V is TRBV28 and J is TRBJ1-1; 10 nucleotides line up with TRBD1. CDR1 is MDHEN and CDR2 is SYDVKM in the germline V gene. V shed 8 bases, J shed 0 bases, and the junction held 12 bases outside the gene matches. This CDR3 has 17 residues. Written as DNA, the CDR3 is TGTGCCAGCTGCGTAACCGGGACAGGGGCTATGAACACTGAAGCTTTCTTT. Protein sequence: CASCVTGTGAMNTEAFF.

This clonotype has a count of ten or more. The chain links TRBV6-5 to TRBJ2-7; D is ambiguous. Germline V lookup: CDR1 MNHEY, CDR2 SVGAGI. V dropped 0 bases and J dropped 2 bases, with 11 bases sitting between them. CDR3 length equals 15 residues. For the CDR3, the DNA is TGTGCCAGCAGTTACTCGTATGTCAGCACCTACGAGCAGTACTTC. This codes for CASSYSYVSTYEQYF.

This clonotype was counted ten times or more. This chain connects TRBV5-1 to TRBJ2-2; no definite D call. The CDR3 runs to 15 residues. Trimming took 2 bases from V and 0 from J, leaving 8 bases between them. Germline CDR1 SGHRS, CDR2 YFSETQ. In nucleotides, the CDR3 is TGCGCCAGCAGCTTAGTTACCACGAACACCGGGGAGCTGTTTTTT. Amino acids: CASSLVTTNTGELFF. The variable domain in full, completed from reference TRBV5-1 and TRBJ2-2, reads KAGVTQTPRYLIKTRGQQVTLSCSPISGHRSVSWYQQTPGQGLQFLFEYFSETQRNKGNFPGRFSGRQFSNSRSEMNVSTLELGDSALYLCASSLVTTNTGELFFGEGSRLTVL.

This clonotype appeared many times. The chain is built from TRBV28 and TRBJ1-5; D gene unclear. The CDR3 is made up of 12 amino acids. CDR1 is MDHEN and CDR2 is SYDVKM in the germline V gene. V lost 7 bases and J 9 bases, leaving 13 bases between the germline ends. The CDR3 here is CASITPGGPQHF. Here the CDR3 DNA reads TGTGCCAGCATCACACCAGGAGGGCCCCAGCATTTT.

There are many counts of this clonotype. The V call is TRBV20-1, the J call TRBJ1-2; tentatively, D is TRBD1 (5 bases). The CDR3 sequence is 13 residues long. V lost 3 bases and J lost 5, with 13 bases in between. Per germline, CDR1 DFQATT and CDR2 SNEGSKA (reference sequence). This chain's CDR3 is CSASTGRRYGYTF. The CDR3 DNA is TGCAGTGCTAGTACAGGAAGAAGATATGGCTACACCTTC.

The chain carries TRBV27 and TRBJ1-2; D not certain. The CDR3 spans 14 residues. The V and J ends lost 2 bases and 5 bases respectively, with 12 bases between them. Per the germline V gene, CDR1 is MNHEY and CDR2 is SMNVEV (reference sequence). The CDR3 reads CASSLSGGWYGYTF. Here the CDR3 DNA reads TGTGCCAGCAGTTTAAGTGGAGGGTGGTATGGCTACACCTTC.

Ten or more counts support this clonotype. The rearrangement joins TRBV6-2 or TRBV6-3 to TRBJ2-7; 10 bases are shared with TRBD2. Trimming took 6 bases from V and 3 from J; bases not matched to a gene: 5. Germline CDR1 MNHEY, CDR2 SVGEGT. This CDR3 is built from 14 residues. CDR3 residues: CASRQREGLYEQYF. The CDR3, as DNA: TGTGCCAGCAGACAGCGGGAGGGCCTCTACGAGCAGTACTTC.

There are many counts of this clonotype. CDR3 sequence reads: CSADGAGGYGYTF. CDR3 sequence (DNA): TGCAGTGCGGACGGAGCAGGGGGCTATGGCTACACCTTC. The genes are TRBV20-1 and TRBJ1-2; 7 bases are a match to TRBD1. CDR1 and CDR2 from the germline V gene are DFQATT and SNEGSKA (reference sequence). The CDR3 is 13 residues long. With 6 bases clipped from V and 4 bases from J, the junction kept 8 bases outside the gene matches.

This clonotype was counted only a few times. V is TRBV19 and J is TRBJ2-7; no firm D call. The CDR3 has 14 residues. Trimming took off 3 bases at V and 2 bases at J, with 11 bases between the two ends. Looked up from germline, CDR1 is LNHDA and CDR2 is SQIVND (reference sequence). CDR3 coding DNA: TGTGCCAGTAGTATCTTGGGGTCAACCTACGAGCAGTACTTC. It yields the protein CASSILGSTYEQYF.

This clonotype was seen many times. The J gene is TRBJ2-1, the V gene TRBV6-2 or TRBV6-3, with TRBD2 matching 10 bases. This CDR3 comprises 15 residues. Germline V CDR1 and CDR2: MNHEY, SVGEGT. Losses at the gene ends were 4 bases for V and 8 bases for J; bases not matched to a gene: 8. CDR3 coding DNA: TGTGCCAGCAGTTCTGCTAGCGGGAGCTCGGATGAGCAGTTCTTC. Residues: CASSSASGSSDEQFF.